The 2 T cell receptor beta chains below come from one sample, sequenced in a study of blood T cell repertoires in COVID-19. Here immunoSEQ multiplex PCR was the method, and the copy in TCRdb shows in-frame clones only, minus some. The data show 200,000 to 250,000 clones, about nine tenths seen once. Source material: peripheral blood. These receptor sequences come from a woman aged 50 to 60 with acute or convalescent COVID-19.

The chain links TRBV27 to TRBJ2-1; the match to TRBD2 covers 8 bases. This CDR3 contains 17 residues. CDR1 and CDR2 from the germline V gene are MNHEY and SMNVEV (reference sequence). The V and J ends lost 6 bases and 2 bases, in that order; junction bases with no gene match: 12. CDR3 DNA: TGTGCCAGCAGCCCTTCTCTAGCGGGCGCCCCCTACAATGAGCAGTTCTTC. Translating it yields CASSPSLAGAPYNEQFF.

The chain combines TRBV6-1 with TRBJ2-2; D is ambiguous. CDR3 length: 14 residues. CDR1 and CDR2 (germline): MNHNS, SASEGT. The V gene lost 3 bases and the J gene lost 7 bases, with 12 bases spanning the gap. CDR3 amino acids: CASSEPALYGELFF. The DNA for the CDR3 is TGTGCCAGCAGTGAGCCCGCCCTATACGGGGAGCTGTTTTTT.